Listed here is a single T cell receptor beta chain. The antigen is undetermined. The data stem from a study of OX40 agonist ivuxolimab in advanced cancers. Findings of the study overall: Clonal expansion from baseline to week 6 occurred in both CD4+ and CD8+ T cells. Low normalized clonal expansion also occurred in some nonresponding patients. Expanded clones tended on average to be more numerous among CD8+ T cells than CD4+.

The V segment lost 2 bases and the J segment 6 bases; nucleotides outside the gene matches: 9. Per the germline V gene, CDR1 is SNHLY and CDR2 is FYNNEI. The CDR3 totals 17 residues. Assay: immunoSEQ multiplex PCR; the TCRdb copy retains only in-frame clones and omits some. The sample consists of 50,000 to 65,000 clones, about 81% of them appearing once. This sequence was found in an adult with an advanced solid tumor such as melanoma, head and neck, liver or kidney cancer. The specimen comprised CD4+ or CD8+ T cells sorted from blood, sampled in a trial of the OX40 agonist ivuxolimab. V is TRBV2 and J is TRBJ2-1; TRBD2 aligns across 11 bases. The CDR3 DNA sequence: TGTGCCAGCAGTGAAAGGTGGCTAGCGGGGGGACGCAATGAGCAGTTCTTC. Residues: CASSERWLAGGRNEQFF.